This T cell receptor (beta chain) was retrieved from a study of blood T cell repertoires in COVID-19. The germline V gene encodes CDR1 MGHDK and CDR2 SYGVNS. CDR3 length equals 12 residues. V shed 8 bases and J shed 6 bases, with 10 bases lying between them. Repertoires were generated with immunoSEQ multiplex PCR, while TCRdb's copy carries only in-frame clones and drops some. This table has 200,000 to 250,000 clones, 70% to 85% appearing once. Categorization into cohorts depended on clinical history that participants reported. The sample consisted of PBMCs or T cells enriched from blood (not recorded which). This receptor was taken from a woman aged 55-69 years who had recovered from COVID-19. This chain links TRBV25-1 with TRBJ2-2, with a possible D match to TRBD1 (5 bases). Here the CDR3 DNA reads TGTGCCAGCCGGTGGGGCCCCGGGGAGCTGTTTTTT. Encoded protein: CASRWGPGELFF.